Reported below is one T cell receptor beta chain. The data are from a study of cytomegalovirus exposure and HLA in healthy donors. CDR1 is SGHAT and CDR2 is FQNNGV in the germline V gene. This CDR3 is 14 amino acids long. After removal of 1 base from V and 6 bases from J, the junction contained 4 bases not matched to a gene. PCR amplification relied on 60 Vbeta primers (plus 13 Jbeta primers). The method was immunoSEQ multiplex PCR; TCRdb's version includes in-frame clones alone and lacks a portion of them. The sample has around 200,000 clones, roughly 85% seen once. Input material: PBMCs. The chain joins TRBV11-2 to TRBJ2-7; 9 bases map to TRBD1. The clonotype originates from a woman between 50 and 59 years old in good health and CMV-seronegative. The CDR3 loop is CASSLVGTGSEQYF. DNA of the CDR3: TGTGCCAGCAGCTTAGTAGGGACAGGGAGCGAGCAGTACTTC.